This is a list of T cell receptor beta chains from one sample in a study of blood T cell repertoires in COVID-19. The method was immunoSEQ multiplex PCR; TCRdb's version includes in-frame clones alone and lacks a portion of them. The sample lists some 90,000 clones, roughly 82% occurring once. The sample comprised peripheral blood. Receptors were obtained from a human donor in a cohort sampled during active COVID-19. Each CDR3 is given with its conserved first and last residue. The D gene is left open where the match is weak. Size is stated for part of the rows, as once, few or many counts, or as a class when the clone is expanded.

d_call: TRBD2
clone_size: NA
v_call: TRBV5-4
j_call: TRBJ2-5
cdr3_nt: TGTGCCAGCAGCCGGGGGGGAGCGGGAGAGGAGGAGACCCAGTACTTC
cdr3_aa: CASSRGGAGEEETQYF

d_call: NA
clone_size: NA
v_call: TRBV2
j_call: TRBJ1-6
cdr3_nt: TGTGCCAGCAGTGAGGAGGGGAGCTCCTATAATTCACCCCTCCACTTT
cdr3_aa: CASSEEGSSYNSPLHF

d_call: NA
clone_size: NA
v_call: TRBV18
j_call: TRBJ2-7
cdr3_nt: TGTGCCAGCTCACCCCCGACAAGTGCGCAGGGGTACTTC
cdr3_aa: CASSPPTSAQGYF

d_call: TRBD2
clone_size: NA
v_call: TRBV15
j_call: TRBJ2-5
cdr3_nt: TGTGCCACCAGCGGGCGGGGGGGCAGTGAGACCCAGTACTTC
cdr3_aa: CATSGRGGSETQYF

d_call: TRBD1
clone_size: few
v_call: TRBV2
j_call: TRBJ2-5
cdr3_nt: TGTGCCAGCACCTCAGGACAGGGTGGGATGACCCAGTACTTC
cdr3_aa: CASTSGQGGMTQYF

d_call: NA
clone_size: NA
v_call: TRBV27
j_call: TRBJ1-1
cdr3_nt: TGTGCCAGCAGACCCGGGGGGCGGAACACTGAAGCTTTCTTT
cdr3_aa: CASRPGGRNTEAFF

d_call: TRBD1
clone_size: NA
v_call: TRBV19
j_call: TRBJ2-7
cdr3_nt: TGTGCCAGTAGTATTGACAGGGAAAACGACGAGCAGTACTTC
cdr3_aa: CASSIDRENDEQYF

d_call: NA
clone_size: once
v_call: TRBV19
j_call: TRBJ1-4
cdr3_nt: TGTGCCAGTAGTATGAGGGACATCCGGAAACTGTTTTTT
cdr3_aa: CASSMRDIRKLFF

d_call: NA
clone_size: NA
v_call: TRBV19
j_call: TRBJ1-6
cdr3_nt: TGTGCCAGTAGTAAGAGGGAGAGCTCCTATAATTCACCCCTCCACTTT
cdr3_aa: CASSKRESSYNSPLHF

d_call: NA
clone_size: NA
v_call: TRBV7-8
j_call: TRBJ1-1
cdr3_nt: TGTGCCAGCAGCCGAGGCGGGGCGCGGAACACTGAAGCTTTCTTT
cdr3_aa: CASSRGGARNTEAFF

d_call: TRBD1
clone_size: many
v_call: TRBV27
j_call: TRBJ1-6
cdr3_nt: TGTGCCAGCAGTGACCAACAGGGGGCGACCCTCCACTTT
cdr3_aa: CASSDQQGATLHF

d_call: TRBD2
clone_size: NA
v_call: TRBV6-5
j_call: TRBJ2-6
cdr3_nt: TGTGCCAGCCGACTAGCGGGGGCTGGGGCCAACGTCCTGACTTTC
cdr3_aa: CASRLAGAGANVLTF

d_call: TRBD1
clone_size: NA
v_call: TRBV27
j_call: TRBJ1-4
cdr3_nt: TGTGCCAGCGGCCGGGACAGGGGTGAAAAACTGTTTTTT
cdr3_aa: CASGRDRGEKLFF

d_call: TRBD1
clone_size: NA
v_call: TRBV5-6
j_call: TRBJ1-2
cdr3_nt: TGTGCCAGCAGCTTGGATCCAGGGGGATATGGCTACACCTTC
cdr3_aa: CASSLDPGGYGYTF

d_call: TRBD1
clone_size: NA
v_call: TRBV27
j_call: TRBJ1-2
cdr3_nt: TGTGCCAGCAGTTTCCGACAGGGTATTCCCACCTTC
cdr3_aa: CASSFRQGIPTF

d_call: NA
clone_size: NA
v_call: TRBV27
j_call: TRBJ1-1
cdr3_nt: TGTGCCAGCAGATGGGACTTCCTGAACACTGAAGCTTTCTTT
cdr3_aa: CASRWDFLNTEAFF

d_call: NA
clone_size: NA
v_call: TRBV5-6
j_call: TRBJ2-3
cdr3_nt: TGTGCCAGCAGCCCCACTAGCACAGATACGCAGTATTTT
cdr3_aa: CASSPTSTDTQYF

d_call: NA
clone_size: NA
v_call: TRBV9
j_call: TRBJ2-1
cdr3_nt: TGTGCCAGCAGCGTAGTAGTAGCGGAAACTGAGCAGTTCTTC
cdr3_aa: CASSVVVAETEQFF

d_call: NA
clone_size: NA
v_call: TRBV7-9
j_call: TRBJ2-3
cdr3_nt: TGTGCCAGCAGCTTAGTTCGGGGGGATACGCAGTATTTT
cdr3_aa: CASSLVRGDTQYF

d_call: TRBD1
clone_size: NA
v_call: TRBV18
j_call: TRBJ2-3
cdr3_nt: TGTGCCAGCTCACAGACCCAGGGGGCGTCGCAGTATTTT
cdr3_aa: CASSQTQGASQYF

d_call: NA
clone_size: NA
v_call: TRBV30
j_call: TRBJ2-7
cdr3_nt: TGTGCCTGGGGCGACAACAACAATAGCGAGCAGTACTTC
cdr3_aa: CAWGDNNNSEQYF

d_call: NA
clone_size: few
v_call: TRBV15
j_call: TRBJ2-1
cdr3_nt: TGTGCCACCAGCAGAGTTGGGCTCAATGAGCAGTTCTTC
cdr3_aa: CATSRVGLNEQFF

d_call: NA
clone_size: few
v_call: TRBV19
j_call: TRBJ2-2
cdr3_nt: TGTGCCAGTACCTCAGAGGACACCGGGGAGCTGTTTTTT
cdr3_aa: CASTSEDTGELFF

d_call: TRBD1
clone_size: NA
v_call: TRBV18
j_call: TRBJ2-3
cdr3_nt: TGTGCCAGCTCACAAGGACAGGCTATCAGCACAGATACGCAGTATTTT
cdr3_aa: CASSQGQAISTDTQYF

d_call: TRBD1
clone_size: NA
v_call: TRBV30
j_call: TRBJ2-1
cdr3_nt: TGTGCCGGCAGTCGGACAGGGGGTTACAATGAGCAGTTCTTC
cdr3_aa: CAGSRTGGYNEQFF

d_call: TRBD1
clone_size: NA
v_call: TRBV25-1
j_call: TRBJ2-2
cdr3_nt: TGTGCCAGCGCCCCTGACAGGGGATTAAACACCGGGGAGCTGTTTTTT
cdr3_aa: CASAPDRGLNTGELFF

d_call: TRBD1
clone_size: NA
v_call: TRBV5-1
j_call: TRBJ1-4
cdr3_nt: TGCGCCAGCAGCTTCTCGGCGGGACAGGGGTCTGAAAAACTGTTTTTT
cdr3_aa: CASSFSAGQGSEKLFF

d_call: TRBD1
clone_size: NA
v_call: TRBV5-4
j_call: TRBJ1-2
cdr3_nt: TGTGCCAGCAGCTTCACTCCGGGACAGGGGTTTTCGTCGGATGGCTACACCTTC
cdr3_aa: CASSFTPGQGFSSDGYTF

d_call: NA
clone_size: NA
v_call: TRBV27
j_call: TRBJ1-1
cdr3_nt: TGTGCCAGCAGTTTATGGCAGGGGAACACTGAAGCTTTCTTT
cdr3_aa: CASSLWQGNTEAFF

d_call: TRBD2
clone_size: NA
v_call: TRBV7-6
j_call: TRBJ2-1
cdr3_nt: TGTGCCAGCAGCTTAGGAACGGGAGGGTCCTACAATGAGCAGTTCTTC
cdr3_aa: CASSLGTGGSYNEQFF

d_call: NA
clone_size: once
v_call: TRBV24-1
j_call: TRBJ2-3
cdr3_nt: TGTGCCACCAGGACCGGGAGCACAGATACGCAGTATTTT
cdr3_aa: CATRTGSTDTQYF

d_call: NA
clone_size: few
v_call: TRBV6-6
j_call: TRBJ1-6
cdr3_nt: TGTGCCAGCAGTTACCCTCCGGGGGTGGGTTCACCCCTCCACTTT
cdr3_aa: CASSYPPGVGSPLHF

d_call: NA
clone_size: NA
v_call: TRBV20-1
j_call: TRBJ1-3
cdr3_nt: TGCAGTGCTAGAGAGGGGCGCACCATATATTTT
cdr3_aa: CSAREGRTIYF

d_call: NA
clone_size: NA
v_call: TRBV5-4
j_call: TRBJ2-1
cdr3_nt: TGTGCCAGCAGCTTGGCCCAAGTGCGCTCCTACAATGAGCAGTTCTTC
cdr3_aa: CASSLAQVRSYNEQFF